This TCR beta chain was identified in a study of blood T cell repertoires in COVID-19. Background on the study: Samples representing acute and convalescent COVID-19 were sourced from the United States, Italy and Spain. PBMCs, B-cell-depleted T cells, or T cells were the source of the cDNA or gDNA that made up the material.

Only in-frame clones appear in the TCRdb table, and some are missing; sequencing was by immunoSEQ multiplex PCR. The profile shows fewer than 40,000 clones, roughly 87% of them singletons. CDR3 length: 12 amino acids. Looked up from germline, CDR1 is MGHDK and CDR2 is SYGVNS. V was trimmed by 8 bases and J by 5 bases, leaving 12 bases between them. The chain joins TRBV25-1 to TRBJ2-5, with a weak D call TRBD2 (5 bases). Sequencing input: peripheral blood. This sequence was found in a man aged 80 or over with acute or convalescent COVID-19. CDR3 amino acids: CASSSILETQYF. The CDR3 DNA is TGTGCCAGCTCTAGCATTCTCGAGACCCAGTACTTC. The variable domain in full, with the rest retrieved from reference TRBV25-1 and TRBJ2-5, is EADIYQTPRYLVIGTGKKITLECSQTMGHDKMYWYQQDPGMELHLIHYSYGVNSTEKGDLSSESTVSRIRTEHFPLTLESARPSHTSQYLCASSSILETQYFGPGTRLLVL.